A single sample gave rise to the 26 T cell receptor beta chains below, sequenced in a study of T cells in Graves' hyperthyroidism and ophthalmopathy. Amplified regions were TCR beta CDR3 sequences from RNA transcripts. HTBI primers were the set used in a first-round RT-PCR of the TCR CDR3. Via MiXCR, TCRdb re-called the multiplex PCR reads, giving one row per CDR3 protein. Found here are approximately 250,000 distinct CDR3 sequences, about 25% of them singletons; the top ten hold 35% to 40%. The sample taken for sequencing was blood. The receptors come from a woman between 40 and 50 years old with Graves' ophthalmopathy.

The table lists this clonotype with many counts. The chain recombines TRBV20-1 with TRBJ2-7; possibly TRBD1 for D (5 bases). This CDR3 region has 14 residues. Germline CDR1 is DFQATT and CDR2 is SNEGSKA (reference sequence). The ends were cut back, 6 bases at V and 0 bases at J, with 15 bases in the middle. The CDR3: CSAQDSHLSYEQYF. The DNA for the CDR3 is TGCAGTGCGCAAGACAGTCACCTCTCCTACGAGCAGTACTTC.

The sample holds a few counts of this clonotype. The chain couples TRBV12-3 or TRBV12-4 to TRBJ2-7; D unresolved. Trimming removed 2 bases at V and 6 bases at J, with 14 bases between. The CDR3 is made up of 14 amino acids. The DNA for the CDR3 is TGTGCCAGCAGTTTATTACCGAGGAGATCCGAGCAGTACTTC. It translates to CASSLLPRRSEQYF.

As for this clonotype: This clone may be a read error of a much larger clone one base away. The rearrangement links TRBV2 to TRBJ1-2; D gene unclear. The CDR3 totals 14 residues. Germline V gives CDR1 SNHLY, CDR2 FYNNEI. V was trimmed by 3 bases and J by 5 bases, leaving 13 bases between them. CDR3 DNA sequence: TGTGCCAGCAGTGATCAGGTCGCAGGATATGGCTACACCTTC. Encoded protein: CASSDQVAGYGYTF. Filled out from reference TRBV2 and TRBJ1-2, the complete variable domain reads EPEVTQTPSHQVTQMGQEVILRCVPISNHLYFYWYRQILGQKVEFLVSFYNNEISEKSEIFDDQFSVERPDGSNFTLKIRSTKLEDSAMYFCASSDQVAGYGYTFGSGTRLTVV.

The genes are TRBV28 and TRBJ1-2; TRBD1 agrees at 7 bases. Germline-derived CDR1 and CDR2 are MDHEN and SYDVKM. With 5 bases clipped from V and 1 base from J, the junction kept 7 bases outside the gene matches. CDR3 length equals 15 residues. The CDR3: CASSPRDSFNYGYTF. CDR3 nucleotides: TGTGCCAGCAGTCCAAGGGACAGTTTTAACTATGGCTACACCTTC.

This clonotype appeared many times. This chain links TRBV27 with TRBJ2-5; D is unclear. Germline assignment: CDR1 MNHEY and CDR2 SMNVEV (reference sequence). The V gene lost 1 base and the J gene lost 2 bases, with 8 bases spanning the gap. The CDR3 is 14 amino acids. The DNA of the CDR3 is TGTGCCAGCAGTTTATATCACGAACAAGAGACCCAGTACTTC. It yields the protein CASSLYHEQETQYF.

This clonotype came up many times. The chain is built from TRBV10-3 and TRBJ2-4; 8 bases match TRBD1. From germline, CDR1 is ENHRY and CDR2 SYGVKD. CDR3 length equals 17 residues. V trimming: 2 bases; J trimming: 0 bases; junction bases outside the gene matches: 6. This chain's CDR3 is CAISETETGVAKNIQYF. The CDR3, as DNA: TGTGCCATCAGTGAGACTGAGACAGGGGTAGCCAAAAACATTCAGTACTTC.

Ten or more counts support this clonotype. The chain has TRBV2 and TRBJ1-2; D uncertain. Between the trimmed V and J ends, which lost 7 bases and 7 bases, there was a span of 13 bases. The CDR3 covers 12 residues. Germline CDR1 and CDR2: SNHLY and FYNNEI. CDR3 in amino acids: CASNSAPGGYTF. CDR3 coding DNA: TGTGCCAGCAATTCCGCTCCGGGTGGCTACACCTTC.

This clonotype was recorded many times. This chain uses TRBV4-2 with TRBJ2-7; weak D call: TRBD1 (6 bases). CDR1 is LGHNA and CDR2 is YNFKEQ in the germline V gene. This CDR3 is 15 amino acids long. V was cut by 1 base and J by 2 bases, with 12 bases left in between. The CDR3 spells CASSQGATGTYEQYF. The DNA for the CDR3 is TGTGCCAGCAGCCAAGGCGCGACAGGCACCTACGAGCAGTACTTC.

This clonotype was counted at least ten times. The chain combines TRBV5-1 with TRBJ2-7, with D perhaps TRBD2 (5 bases). Trimming left V 3 bases short and J 3 bases short, with 13 bases between. Looked up from germline, CDR1 is SGHRS and CDR2 is YFSETQ. This CDR3 has 14 amino acids. The CDR3, as DNA: TGCGCCAGCAGCTCGGAGGATTCTCACTACGAGCAGTACTTC. The encoded protein is CASSSEDSHYEQYF.

The rearrangement joins TRBV12-3 or TRBV12-4 to TRBJ2-7; no reliable D call. The CDR3 sequence is 15 residues long. Between the trimmed V and J ends, which lost 4 bases and 7 bases, there was a span of 20 bases. CDR3 sequence: CASSSPHAPLDEQYF. The CDR3 DNA reads TGTGCCAGCAGTTCCCCCCACGCCCCCTTGGATGAGCAGTACTTC.

At least ten counts were recorded for this clonotype. The chain recombines TRBV6-1 with TRBJ2-3; D may be TRBD1 (6 bases). Trimming removed 2 bases at V and 0 bases at J, with 21 bases between. The CDR3 covers 19 residues. Germline V gene data show CDR1 as MNHNS and CDR2 as SASEGT. In nucleotides, the CDR3 is TGTGCCAGCAGTGAAAGGGGGATAATGGCAGGGGCAAGCACAGATACGCAGTATTTT. Translated: CASSERGIMAGASTDTQYF.

This clonotype has a count of ten or more. This chain uses TRBV30 with TRBJ2-5; D unclear. The germline V and J ends were trimmed by 2 bases and 4 bases, with 8 bases remaining between them. Germline loops: CDR1 GTSNPN, CDR2 SVGIG (reference sequence). This CDR3 region has 12 residues. CDR3 residues: CAWSSSRETQYF. The CDR3 nucleotides read TGTGCCTGGAGTTCGTCGCGAGAGACCCAGTACTTC.

This clonotype was seen at least ten times. The chain uses TRBV30 and TRBJ2-7; D not certain. The germline V and J ends were trimmed by 3 bases and 3 bases, with 12 bases remaining between them. CDR1 GTSNPN and CDR2 SVGIG come from the germline V gene (reference sequence). The CDR3 is 13 amino acids. CDR3: CAWSVGPFYEQYF. For the CDR3, the DNA is TGTGCCTGGAGCGTCGGACCCTTCTACGAGCAGTACTTC.

Comments on this clonotype: A much more abundant neighbour one base away suggests this may be a read error. CDR3 DNA: TGTGCCAGCAGTCTGGCCGGGATCCTTCATTCACCCCTCCACTTT. Translated: CASSLAGILHSPLHF. The gene calls are TRBV27 and TRBJ1-6; no reliable D call. The length of the CDR3 is 15 residues. The V gene's germline CDR1 is MNHEY and CDR2 SMNVEV (reference sequence). The ends were cut back, 5 bases at V and 8 bases at J, with 16 bases in the middle.

Here the CDR3 DNA reads TGCGCCAGCAGGGCTGGACAGGGGGGCACTGAAGCTTTCTTT. It is translated as CASRAGQGGTEAFF. The gene calls are TRBV5-1 and TRBJ1-1; 10 bases line up with TRBD1. CDR1 SGHRS and CDR2 YFSETQ come from the germline V gene. The length of the CDR3 is 14 residues. Trimming cost V 5 bases and J 4 bases; bases outside gene matches: 5.

The rearrangement links TRBV30 to TRBJ2-5; D possibly corresponds to TRBD2 (5 bases). This CDR3 contains 13 residues. The germline V gene encodes CDR1 GTSNPN and CDR2 SVGIG (reference sequence). The V gene lost 2 bases and the J gene lost 6 bases, with 13 bases spanning the gap. The CDR3: CAWSLGRWQTQYF. CDR3 nucleotide sequence: TGTGCCTGGAGTCTGGGGAGATGGCAGACCCAGTACTTC.

This clonotype was counted many times. The chain joins TRBV28 to TRBJ2-1; perhaps TRBD2 as D (5 bases). Per germline, CDR1 MDHEN and CDR2 SYDVKM. Trimming took off 7 bases at V and 5 bases at J, with 15 bases between the two ends. The CDR3 is 14 residues long. The CDR3 bases are TGTGCCAGCAAACCGCGAAGAGGGAACAATGAGCAGTTCTTC. The encoded protein is CASKPRRGNNEQFF.

This clonotype was seen at least ten times. The chain recombines TRBV29-1 with TRBJ2-5; 7 bases line up with TRBD1. With 7 bases clipped from V and 5 bases from J, the junction kept 13 bases outside the gene matches. The germline CDR1 and CDR2 sequences are SQVTM and ANQGSEA. The CDR3 contains 14 residues. The chain's CDR3 is CSGAINRGGETQYF. CDR3 bases: TGCAGCGGGGCAATTAACAGGGGCGGGGAGACCCAGTACTTC.

This clonotype was recorded at least ten times. This chain uses TRBV5-1 with TRBJ1-1; maybe TRBD1 (5 bases). This CDR3 is 14 amino acids long. Germline CDR1 reads SGHRS; CDR2 reads YFSETQ. Trimming cost V 4 bases and J 1 base, with 11 bases left between them. The CDR3 DNA reads TGCGCCAGCAGCGGGGGGGACCGGAACACTGAAGCTTTCTTT. This encodes CASSGGDRNTEAFF.

In its sample, this clonotype was seen many times. This rearrangement joins TRBV20-1 to TRBJ1-5; 8 bases fit TRBD1. J was trimmed by 6 bases and V by 0 bases; bases with no gene match: 10. Per the germline V gene, CDR1 is DFQATT and CDR2 is SNEGSKA (reference sequence). The CDR3 has 16 residues. The CDR3: CSARDRYRGEAQPQHF. The CDR3 DNA reads TGCAGTGCTAGAGATAGGTACAGGGGGGAGGCTCAGCCCCAGCATTTT.

The table lists this clonotype with many counts. At one end, the junction sequence differs from germline, possibly due to a read error. The chain couples TRBV6-1 to TRBJ1-1, with 7 bases aligning to TRBD1. CDR3 size: 14 residues. Per germline, CDR1 MNHNS and CDR2 SASEGT. CDR3 in amino acids: CASREDRAITEAFF. CDR3 nucleotides: TGTGCCAGCAGGGAAGACAGGGCGATCACTGAAGCTTTCTTT.

The rearrangement uses TRBV6-1 and TRBJ2-7; 7 bases match TRBD1. V was pared by 4 bases and J by 3 bases, with 3 bases of the junction left unmatched. From germline, CDR1 is MNHNS and CDR2 SASEGT. The CDR3 totals 13 residues. Written as DNA, the CDR3 is TGTGCCAGCAGTGCTTGGACAGGCTACGAGCAGTACTTC. This sequence encodes CASSAWTGYEQYF.

This clonotype occurred many times. The rearrangement links TRBV20-1 to TRBJ2-2; TRBD2 aligns across 9 bases. Germline V lookup: CDR1 DFQATT, CDR2 SNEGSKA (reference sequence). V was pared by 0 bases and J by 2 bases, with 7 bases of the junction left unmatched. The CDR3 extends over 17 amino acids. This CDR3 reads CSARDPTREGNTGELFF. For the CDR3, the DNA is TGCAGTGCTAGAGACCCTACGCGGGAGGGCAACACCGGGGAGCTGTTTTTT.

Many counts were recorded for this clonotype. The rearrangement links TRBV27 to TRBJ1-2; the D gene is possibly TRBD1 (6 bases). Germline lookup yields CDR1 MNHEY and CDR2 SMNVEV (reference sequence). The CDR3 sequence is 13 residues long. Trimming stripped 8 bases from V and 0 bases from J, with 10 bases between. The CDR3 region has the DNA TGTGCCAGCCGGGACACCGCTAACTATGGCTACACCTTC. Amino acid sequence: CASRDTANYGYTF.

This clonotype was recorded at least ten times. The chain joins TRBV7-6 to TRBJ1-2, with 7 nucleotides matching TRBD1. The CDR3 extends over 15 amino acids. The junction had 9 bases not matched to a gene; V was cut back by 5 bases and J by 3 bases. Germline V gene lookup returns CDR1 SGHVS and CDR2 FNYEAQ. In nucleotides, the CDR3 is TGTGCCAGCAGCGGCTTGACAGGGAAGGACTATGGCTACACCTTC. Protein sequence: CASSGLTGKDYGYTF.

This clonotype was seen many times. This sequence joins TRBV10-3 and TRBJ1-1, with 7 bases lining up with TRBD1. CDR1 and CDR2 from the germline V gene are ENHRY and SYGVKD. The CDR3 is made up of 15 amino acids. The V segment lost 4 bases and the J segment 2 bases; nucleotides outside the gene matches: 7. The CDR3 DNA reads TGTGCCATCAGTGTCCCGGGACAGAGAAACACTGAAGCTTTCTTT. It codes for CAISVPGQRNTEAFF.